The 9 T cell receptor beta chains in this list originate from one sample, sequenced in a study of patients and donors after allogeneic stem cell transplantation (dated by TCRdb to 2019 to 2021). Libraries came from RT-PCR. TCRdb records NextSeq 550 as the sequencer. TCRdb applied fastp at Q25 and MiXCR to the public reads, then kept only in-frame beta chains. Merged by CDR3 protein, the rows form single entries marked with the most common genes and DNA. Here the sample has approximately 160,000 distinct CDR3 sequences; about 24% occur a single time. 25% to 30% of the sample goes to the ten largest clones. The sequenced material came from blood, either unsorted or a sorted T cell fraction (not recorded which). All receptors come from a human donor who was either an allogeneic HSCT recipient or a stem cell or donor lymphocyte infusion donor (not recorded which). It is not recorded whose cells these are; they may come from a transplant donor.

This clonotype was seen a few times. The V call is TRBV6-6, the J call TRBJ2-5; D may be TRBD1 (5 bases). Germline V CDR1 and CDR2: MNHNY, SVGAGI (reference sequence). V was cut by 0 bases and J by 3 bases, with 11 bases left in between. CDR3 size: 15 residues. The CDR3 sequence: CASSYSNRLEETQYF. In DNA form, the CDR3 reads TGTGCCAGCAGTTACTCAAACAGGCTGGAAGAGACCCAGTACTTC.

The chain couples TRBV28 to TRBJ2-1; D gene uncertain. The germline V and J ends were trimmed by 5 bases and 0 bases, with 8 bases remaining between them. Germline values: CDR1 MDHEN, CDR2 SYDVKM. CDR3 length: 14 residues. The CDR3 bases are TGTGCCAGCAGTCGTTCCGCCTCCTACAATGAGCAGTTCTTC. It codes for CASSRSASYNEQFF.

This rearrangement joins TRBV5-6 to TRBJ2-3, with D maybe TRBD1 (6 bases). CDR3 length: 20 residues. Trimming stripped 6 bases from V and 0 bases from J, with 29 bases between. The V gene's germline CDR1 is SGHDT and CDR2 YYEEEE. DNA of the CDR3: TGTGCCAGCAACCGTTGGGCAGGGGAAAAGGTGGGACCTAGCACAGATACGCAGTATTTT. It codes for CASNRWAGEKVGPSTDTQYF.

The chain links TRBV7-6 to TRBJ2-1; D possibly corresponds to TRBD1 (7 bases). The CDR3 sequence is 14 residues long. Germline CDR1 is SGHVS and CDR2 is FNYEAQ. Trimming took off 2 bases at V and 4 bases at J, with 9 bases between the two ends. The CDR3 DNA follows: TGTGCCAGCAGCTTACAGGGGGGATACAATGAGCAGTTCTTC. This gives the protein CASSLQGGYNEQFF. The whole variable domain, remainder taken from reference TRBV7-6 and TRBJ2-1, is GAGVSQSPRYKVTKRGQDVALRCDPISGHVSLYWYRQALGQGPEFLTYFNYEAQQDKSGLPNDRFSAERPEGSISTLTIQRTEQRDSAMYRCASSLQGGYNEQFFGPGTRLTVL.

V gene TRBV14 combines with J gene TRBJ2-1; the D gene is possibly TRBD2 (5 bases). There are 15 residues in the CDR3. Trimming removed 3 bases at V and 6 bases at J, with 15 bases between. CDR1 is SGHDN and CDR2 is FVKESK in the germline V gene. This CDR3 is CASSHNGGGRNEQFF. The CDR3 bases are TGTGCCAGCAGCCACAATGGAGGTGGGCGCAATGAGCAGTTCTTC.

The sample holds a few counts of this clonotype. This chain connects TRBV24-1 to TRBJ2-1, with TRBD1 as a possible D gene (7 bases). The V and J ends lost 1 base and 7 bases respectively, with 13 bases between them. Germline values: CDR1 KGHDR, CDR2 SFDVKD. This CDR3 comprises 15 residues. CDR3 region: CATSDFPQGGNEQFF. DNA of the CDR3: TGTGCCACCAGTGATTTCCCCCAGGGGGGAAATGAGCAGTTCTTC.

This clonotype was found many times. This chain links TRBV5-1 with TRBJ1-2, with a weak D call TRBD1 (5 bases). Deletions cut 2 bases from V and 5 bases from J, with 10 bases between. This CDR3 comprises 13 residues. Per the germline V gene, CDR1 is SGHRS and CDR2 is YFSETQ. DNA for the CDR3: TGCGCCAGCAGCTTACGCAGGGAATATGGCTACACCTTC. It codes for CASSLRREYGYTF.

This clonotype was seen only a few times. The V gene is TRBV29-1, the J gene TRBJ2-2; 13 nucleotides agree with TRBD2. With 6 bases clipped from V and 5 bases from J, the junction kept 3 bases outside the gene matches. The CDR3 totals 14 residues. Germline V gene lookup returns CDR1 SQVTM and CDR2 ANQGSEA. CDR3 residues: CSVVGLAGTGELFF. The CDR3 DNA reads as TGCAGCGTCGTGGGACTAGCGGGAACCGGGGAGCTGTTTTTT.

The chain couples TRBV14 to TRBJ2-5, with D possibly called TRBD1 or TRBD2 (5 bases each). Trimming shortened V by 0 bases and J by 2 bases, and 16 bases separated the two germline ends. Germline V gene sequence: CDR1 SGHDN, CDR2 FVKESK. This CDR3 contains 17 residues. The CDR3 region is CASSQDLRGVAQETQYF. The CDR3 bases are TGTGCCAGCAGCCAAGATTTGAGGGGTGTAGCGCAAGAGACCCAGTACTTC. The full variable domain, its missing parts supplied by reference TRBV14 and TRBJ2-5, is EAGVTQFPSHSVIEKGQTVTLRCDPISGHDNLYWYRRVMGKEIKFLLHFVKESKQDESGMPNNRFLAERTGGTYSTLKVQPAELEDSGVYFCASSQDLRGVAQETQYFGPGTRLLVL.